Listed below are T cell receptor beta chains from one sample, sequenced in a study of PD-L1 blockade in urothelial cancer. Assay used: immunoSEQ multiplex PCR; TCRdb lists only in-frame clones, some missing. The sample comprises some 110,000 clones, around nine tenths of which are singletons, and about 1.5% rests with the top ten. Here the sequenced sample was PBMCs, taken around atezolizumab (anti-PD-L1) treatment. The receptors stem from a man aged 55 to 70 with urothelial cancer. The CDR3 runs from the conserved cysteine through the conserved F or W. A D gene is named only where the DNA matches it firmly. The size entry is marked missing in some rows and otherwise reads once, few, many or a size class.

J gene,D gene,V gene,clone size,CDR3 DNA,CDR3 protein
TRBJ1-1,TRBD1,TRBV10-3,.,TGTGCCATCAGTGGGGGACAGCCGAACACTGAAGCTTTCTTT,CAISGGQPNTEAFF
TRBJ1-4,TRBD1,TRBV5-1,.,TGCGCCAGTCGACAGGGGGAAGGAGAAAAACTGTTTTTT,CASRQGEGEKLFF
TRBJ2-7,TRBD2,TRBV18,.,TGTGCCAGCTCATCCCTAGCGGGAGGGCCTGTAGGGGAGCAGTACTTC,CASSSLAGGPVGEQYF
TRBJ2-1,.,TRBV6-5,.,TGTGCCAGCAGTTACCCTGGCGGGGCCTACAATGAGCAGTTCTTC,CASSYPGGAYNEQFF
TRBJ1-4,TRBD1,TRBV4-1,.,TGCGCCAGCAGCCAAGATCGCAGGGGGCGGAGAGGTGAAAAACTGTTTTTT,CASSQDRRGRRGEKLFF
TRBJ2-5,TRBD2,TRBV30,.,TGTGCCTGGAAAGGCGGGAGGGCCTTGGGGGAGACCCAGTACTTC,CAWKGGRALGETQYF
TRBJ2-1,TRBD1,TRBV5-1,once,TGCGCCAGCAGCTTTGGCAGGGGGCCCTACAATGAGCAGTTCTTC,CASSFGRGPYNEQFF
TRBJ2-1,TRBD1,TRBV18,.,TGTGCCAGCTCACCACGCGGGACAGGGCTCAATGAGCAGTTCTTC,CASSPRGTGLNEQFF
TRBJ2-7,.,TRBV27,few,TGTGCCAGCAGTCCCCGCGGGACCTTGCTCGAGCAGTACTTC,CASSPRGTLLEQYF
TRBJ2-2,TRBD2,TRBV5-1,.,TGCGCCAGCAGCTTGGTGGCGGGGGGGCCCACCGGGGAGCTGTTTTTT,CASSLVAGGPTGELFF
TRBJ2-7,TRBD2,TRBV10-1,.,TGCGCCAGCAGTGAGTCCTTGGGAGCGGGAGGCCACGAGCAGTACTTC,CASSESLGAGGHEQYF
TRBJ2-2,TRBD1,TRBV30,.,TGTGCCCAGCAGGGCAGGGGGCACACCGGGGAGCTGTTTTTT,CAQQGRGHTGELFF
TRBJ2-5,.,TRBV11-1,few,TGTGCCAGCAGCTTAGGAGGGAGGCAGACCCAGTACTTC,CASSLGGRQTQYF
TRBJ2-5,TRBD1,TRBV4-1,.,TGCGCCAGCAGCCAAGAAGGACAGGGGATGCGGCAAGAGACCCAGTACTTC,CASSQEGQGMRQETQYF
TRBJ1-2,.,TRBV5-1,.,TGCGCCAGCAGCTTGGGGGAGGGTGGCTACACCTTC,CASSLGEGGYTF
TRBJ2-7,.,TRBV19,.,TGTGCCAGTAGAGGTACCGGAGCCTACGAGCAGTACTTC,CASRGTGAYEQYF
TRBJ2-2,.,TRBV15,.,TGTGCCACCAGCAGAGAATCTGGGCTCACCGGGGAGCTGTTTTTT,CATSRESGLTGELFF
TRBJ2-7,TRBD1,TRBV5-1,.,TGCGCCAGCAGCTCACAGGGGAACTCCTACGAGCAGTACTTC,CASSSQGNSYEQYF
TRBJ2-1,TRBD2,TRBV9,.,TGTGCCAGCAACTTAGCGGGAGGAACTTACAATGAGCAGTTCTTC,CASNLAGGTYNEQFF
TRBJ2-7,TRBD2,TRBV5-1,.,TGCGCCAGCAGCTTAAGCGGGAGGTTCTACGAGCAGTACTTC,CASSLSGRFYEQYF
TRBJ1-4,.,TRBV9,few,TGTGCCAGCAGCGCCCCCCTAGGTAATGAAAAACTGTTTTTT,CASSAPLGNEKLFF
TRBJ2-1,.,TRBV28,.,TGTGCCAGCAGTTTCTCTAGGTCCTACAATGAGCAGTTCTTC,CASSFSRSYNEQFF